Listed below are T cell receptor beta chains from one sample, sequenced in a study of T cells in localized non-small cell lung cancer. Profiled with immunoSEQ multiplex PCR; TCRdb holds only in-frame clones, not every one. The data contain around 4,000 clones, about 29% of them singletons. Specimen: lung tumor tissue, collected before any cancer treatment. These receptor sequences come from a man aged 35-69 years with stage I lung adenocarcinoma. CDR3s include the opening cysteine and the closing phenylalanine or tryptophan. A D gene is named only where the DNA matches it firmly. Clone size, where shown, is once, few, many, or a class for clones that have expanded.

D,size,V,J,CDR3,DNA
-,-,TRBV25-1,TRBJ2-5,CASSPRVAETQYF,TGTGCCAGCAGCCCACGGGTTGCGGAGACCCAGTACTTC
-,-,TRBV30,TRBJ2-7,CACFSGTRYEQYF,TGTGCCTGTTTCTCCGGGACACGATACGAGCAGTACTTC
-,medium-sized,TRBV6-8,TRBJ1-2,CASSYQNYGYTF,TGTGCCAGCAGTTACCAGAACTATGGCTACACCTTC
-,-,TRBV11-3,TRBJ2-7,CASSLTGPVGEQYF,TGTGCCAGCAGCTTAACGGGACCGGTGGGCGAGCAGTACTTC
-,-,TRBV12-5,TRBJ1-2,CASGLVSFSGYTF,TGTGCTAGTGGTTTGGTGTCCTTCTCCGGCTACACCTTC
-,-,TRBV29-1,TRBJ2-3,CSVSQGSLQDTQYF,TGCAGCGTGTCTCAGGGATCGCTTCAAGATACGCAGTATTTT
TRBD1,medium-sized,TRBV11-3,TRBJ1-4,CASSSDRGQEKLFF,TGTGCCAGCAGTTCGGACAGGGGGCAAGAAAAACTGTTTTTT
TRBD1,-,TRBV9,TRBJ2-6,CASSVVHTGGSGANVLTF,TGTGCCAGCAGCGTAGTGCACACAGGGGGCAGTGGGGCCAACGTCCTGACTTTC
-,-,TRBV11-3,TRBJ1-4,CASGIESTNEKLFF,TGTGCCAGCGGGATAGAGAGTACTAATGAAAAACTGTTTTTT
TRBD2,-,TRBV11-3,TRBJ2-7,CASSSGGTSGSHEQYF,TGTGCCAGCAGCTCCGGAGGGACTAGCGGGAGCCACGAGCAGTACTTC
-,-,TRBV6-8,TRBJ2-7,CASSYDGLEQYF,TGTGCCAGCAGTTACGACGGCCTAGAGCAGTACTTC
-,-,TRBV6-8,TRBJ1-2,CASTTSSYSYGYTF,TGTGCCAGCACCACCTCAAGCTACTCTTATGGCTACACCTTC
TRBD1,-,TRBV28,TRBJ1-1,CASSLGTGGDRRWEAFF,TGTGCCAGCAGTCTCGGGACAGGGGGCGACCGCAGGTGGGAAGCTTTCTTT
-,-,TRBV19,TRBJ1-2,CASNPGTYPNYGYTF,TGTGCCAGTAACCCTGGGACTTATCCTAACTATGGCTACACCTTC
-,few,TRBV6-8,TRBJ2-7,CASSLRPSASYEQYF,TGTGCCAGCAGTTTAAGGCCTAGCGCCTCCTACGAGCAGTACTTC
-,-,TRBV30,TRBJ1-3,CACHGNGNTIYF,TGTGCCTGTCACGGTAATGGAAACACCATATATTTT
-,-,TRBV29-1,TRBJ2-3,CSVDTAGDYTQYF,TGCAGCGTTGATACGGCAGGGGATTATACGCAGTATTTT
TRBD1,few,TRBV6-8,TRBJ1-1,CASSVTIQGSAFF,TGTGCCAGCAGCGTTACCATACAGGGGTCGGCTTTCTTT
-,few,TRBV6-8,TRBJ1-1,CASSYTGGPRVEAFF,TGTGCCAGCAGTTACACGGGGGGCCCGCGAGTTGAAGCTTTCTTT
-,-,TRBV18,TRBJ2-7,CASSLQDAYEQYF,TGTGCCAGCTCACTCCAGGACGCCTACGAGCAGTACTTC
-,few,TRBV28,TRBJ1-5,CASSRSEGPLSNQPQHF,TGTGCCAGCAGCCGATCGGAAGGACCGCTGAGCAATCAGCCCCAGCATTTT
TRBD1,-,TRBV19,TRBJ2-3,CASSRGTGGTTDTQYF,TGTGCCAGTAGTAGAGGGACAGGGGGAACCACAGATACGCAGTATTTT
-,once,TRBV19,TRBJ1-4,CASSLQPGPNEKLFF,TGTGCCAGTAGTCTCCAACCGGGACCTAATGAAAAACTGTTTTTT
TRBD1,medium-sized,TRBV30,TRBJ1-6,CAWSVQGTYNSPLHF,TGTGCCTGGAGTGTACAGGGGACTTATAATTCACCCCTCCACTTT
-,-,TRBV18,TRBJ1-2,CASSPSRTDGYTF,TGTGCCAGCTCACCAAGCCGGACGGATGGCTACACCTTC
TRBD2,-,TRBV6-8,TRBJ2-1,CASSSPRTSGGANEQFF,TGTGCCAGCAGTTCCCCTCGGACTAGCGGGGGGGCCAATGAGCAGTTCTTC
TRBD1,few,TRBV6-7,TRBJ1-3,CASSRQGYSGNTIYF,TGTGCCAGCAGTCGACAGGGTTACTCTGGAAACACCATATATTTT
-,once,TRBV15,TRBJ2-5,CATSRDRTIQETQYF,TGTGCCACCAGCAGAGATCGTACTATTCAAGAGACCCAGTACTTC
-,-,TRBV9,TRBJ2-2,CASGGILNTGELFF,TGTGCCAGCGGGGGGATCTTGAACACCGGGGAGCTGTTTTTT
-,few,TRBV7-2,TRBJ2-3,CASSLGAPDTQYF,TGTGCCAGCAGCTTAGGGGCCCCAGATACGCAGTATTTT
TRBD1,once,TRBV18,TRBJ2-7,CASSSPGQSYEQYF,TGTGCCAGCTCATCACCGGGACAGTCCTACGAGCAGTACTTC
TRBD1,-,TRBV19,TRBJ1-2,CASRIGTGGGYTF,TGTGCCAGTAGGATTGGGACAGGGGGTGGCTACACCTTC
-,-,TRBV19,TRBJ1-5,CASRETVTLSLPQHF,TGTGCCAGTAGGGAAACAGTTACCCTTAGTTTACCCCAGCATTTT
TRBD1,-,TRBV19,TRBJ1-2,CASSVRDRNYGYTF,TGTGCCAGTAGTGTCCGGGACAGAAACTATGGCTACACCTTC
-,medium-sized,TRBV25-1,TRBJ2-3,CASSAWFRDSKPDTQYF,TGTGCCAGCAGTGCCTGGTTTCGGGACTCAAAGCCAGATACGCAGTATTTT
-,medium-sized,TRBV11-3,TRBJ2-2,CASSSGTSNTGELFF,TGTGCCAGCAGCTCCGGGACTTCGAACACCGGGGAGCTGTTTTTT
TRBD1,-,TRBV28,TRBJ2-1,CASSPTGRNHNEQFF,TGTGCCAGCAGTCCGACAGGGAGAAACCACAATGAGCAGTTCTTC
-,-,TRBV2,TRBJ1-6,CASSEKIRGSPLHF,TGTGCCAGCAGTGAAAAAATTAGAGGCTCACCCCTCCACTTT
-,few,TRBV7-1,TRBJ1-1,CASRSGLNTEAFF,TGTGCCAGCAGGTCGGGGTTAAACACTGAAGCTTTCTTT
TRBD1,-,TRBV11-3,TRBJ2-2,CASSSGPTGVTGELFF,TGTGCCAGCAGCTCAGGACCGACAGGGGTTACCGGGGAGCTGTTTTTT
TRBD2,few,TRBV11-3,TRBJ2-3,CASSLRTSGYTDTQYF,TGTGCCAGCAGCTTGAGGACTAGCGGGTACACAGATACGCAGTATTTT
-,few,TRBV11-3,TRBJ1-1,CASSLGYRADTEAFF,TGTGCCAGCAGCTTGGGGTACAGGGCGGACACTGAAGCTTTCTTT
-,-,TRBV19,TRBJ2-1,CASSSIRTGKSSYNEQFF,TGTGCCAGTAGTAGTATTCGAACAGGGAAAAGCTCCTACAATGAGCAGTTCTTC
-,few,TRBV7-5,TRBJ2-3,CASSLGGFAGSTDTQYF,TGTGCCAGCAGCTTAGGTGGTTTCGCAGGGAGCACAGATACGCAGTATTTT
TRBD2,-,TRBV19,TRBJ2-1,CASRRTSGGYNEQFF,TGTGCCAGTAGGCGGACTAGCGGGGGGTACAATGAGCAGTTCTTC
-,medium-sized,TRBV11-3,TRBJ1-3,CASSFGDRGSGNTIYF,TGTGCCAGCAGCTTCGGCGACCGAGGCTCTGGAAACACCATATATTTT
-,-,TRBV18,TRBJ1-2,CASSPPSGWNGYTF,TGTGCCAGCTCACCACCGTCAGGCTGGAATGGCTACACCTTC
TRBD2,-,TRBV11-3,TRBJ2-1,CASSLLAAYNEQFF,TGTGCCAGCAGCTTGCTAGCGGCCTACAATGAGCAGTTCTTC
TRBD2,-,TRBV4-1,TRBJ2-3,CASSQVLAGTDTQYF,TGCGCCAGCAGCCAAGTCCTAGCGGGGACAGATACGCAGTATTTT
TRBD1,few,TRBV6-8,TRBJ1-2,CASRNRGRSVGYTF,TGTGCCAGCAGGAACAGGGGGCGATCTGTTGGCTACACCTTC
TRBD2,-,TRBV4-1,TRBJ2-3,CASSQGGGRFADTQYF,TGCGCCAGCAGCCAAGGAGGCGGGAGATTCGCAGATACGCAGTATTTT
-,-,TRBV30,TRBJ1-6,CAWNKGGGNSPLHF,TGTGCCTGGAACAAAGGGGGGGGGAATTCACCCCTCCACTTT
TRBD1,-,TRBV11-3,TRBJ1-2,CASSPQGGRRPYGYTF,TGTGCCAGCAGCCCGCAAGGGGGCAGACGGCCCTATGGCTACACCTTC
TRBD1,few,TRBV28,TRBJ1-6,CASTGTGNSPLHF,TGTGCCAGTACCGGGACAGGAAATTCACCCCTCCACTTT